This note documents a single T cell receptor beta chain sequence. Its antigen remains unidentified. The data stem from a study of cytomegalovirus exposure and HLA in healthy donors. Study-wide context: Early release data held 80 million to 100 million unique TCRs from HLA-typed donors. Study-wide findings and caveats: In a later analysis, DRB1 alleles had the most associated TCRs; HLA-C alleles the fewest.

Trimming took off 4 bases at V and 0 bases at J, with 16 bases between the two ends. This CDR3 is built from 16 residues. Germline CDR1 and CDR2: SGHRS and YFSETQ. In the PCR, 60 Vbeta and 13 Jbeta primers were used. The protocol was immunoSEQ multiplex PCR, while the TCRdb copy is restricted to in-frame clones and leaves out a portion. The repertoire includes around 110,000 clones, 70% to 80% of them detected once, and 1.6% sits in the top ten. This receptor was identified in a woman younger than 30 in good health and CMV-seronegative. The rearrangement uses TRBV5-1 and TRBJ1-1, with D tentatively TRBD1 (5 bases). The sequencing input was PBMCs. The CDR3 spells CASSPGGGAMNTEAFF. CDR3 DNA: TGCGCCAGCAGCCCCGGCGGCGGGGCCATGAACACTGAAGCTTTCTTT.